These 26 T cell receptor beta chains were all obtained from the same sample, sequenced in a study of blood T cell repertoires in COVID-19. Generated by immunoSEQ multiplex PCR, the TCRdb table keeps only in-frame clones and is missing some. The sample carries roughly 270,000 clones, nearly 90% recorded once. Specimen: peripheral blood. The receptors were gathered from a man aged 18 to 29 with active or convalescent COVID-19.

CDR3 nucleotides: TGTGCCAGCAGCCTAACAGGTATTAAGGACGAGCAGTACTTC. Translating it yields CASSLTGIKDEQYF. The chain links TRBV7-9 to TRBJ2-7, with D possibly being TRBD1 (5 bases). The CDR3 runs 14 residues. Germline values: CDR1 SEHNR, CDR2 FQNEAQ (reference sequence). V was pared by 5 bases and J by 5 bases, with 16 bases between.

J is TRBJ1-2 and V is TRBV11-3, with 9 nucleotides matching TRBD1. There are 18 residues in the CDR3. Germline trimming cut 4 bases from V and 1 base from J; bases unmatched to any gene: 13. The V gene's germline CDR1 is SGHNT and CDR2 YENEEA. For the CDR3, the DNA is TGTGCCAGCAGCTCGAAGAAATACAGGGGGCGCCTTAACTATGGCTACACCTTC. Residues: CASSSKKYRGRLNYGYTF.

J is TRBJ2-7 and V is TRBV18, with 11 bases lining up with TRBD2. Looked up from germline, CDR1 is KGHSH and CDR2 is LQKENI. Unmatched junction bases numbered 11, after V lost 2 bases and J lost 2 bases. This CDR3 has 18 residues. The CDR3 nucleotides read TGTGCCAGCTCACCATTCTTGGGGACTAGCGGTTTCACCTACGAGCAGTACTTC. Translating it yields CASSPFLGTSGFTYEQYF.

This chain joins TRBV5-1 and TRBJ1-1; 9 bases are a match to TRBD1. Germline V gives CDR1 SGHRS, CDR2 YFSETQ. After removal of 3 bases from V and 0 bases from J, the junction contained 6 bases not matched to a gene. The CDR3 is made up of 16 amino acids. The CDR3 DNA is TGCGCCAGCAGCTCGGACAGGGGACTCTTGAACACTGAAGCTTTCTTT. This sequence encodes CASSSDRGLLNTEAFF.

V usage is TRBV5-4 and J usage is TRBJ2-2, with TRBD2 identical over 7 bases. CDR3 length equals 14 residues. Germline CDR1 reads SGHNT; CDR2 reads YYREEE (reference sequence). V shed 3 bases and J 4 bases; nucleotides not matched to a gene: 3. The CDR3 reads CASSWGGTTGELFF. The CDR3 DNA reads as TGTGCCAGCAGCTGGGGGGGGACCACCGGGGAGCTGTTTTTT. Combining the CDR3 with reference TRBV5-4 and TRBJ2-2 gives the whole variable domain ETGVTQSPTHLIKTRGQQVTLRCSSQSGHNTVSWYQQALGQGPQFIFQYYREEENGRGNFPPRFSGLQFPNYSSELNVNALELDDSALYLCASSWGGTTGELFFGEGSRLTVL.

The CDR3 region has the DNA TGTGCCAGCAGTGAAGTTGGGACAGCTAATGAAAAACTGTTTTTT. This sequence encodes CASSEVGTANEKLFF. The chain joins TRBV6-1 to TRBJ1-4, with 7 bases fitting TRBD1. Germline CDR1 is MNHNS and CDR2 is SASEGT. The CDR3 covers 15 residues. J was trimmed by 3 bases and V by 1 base; bases with no gene match: 2.

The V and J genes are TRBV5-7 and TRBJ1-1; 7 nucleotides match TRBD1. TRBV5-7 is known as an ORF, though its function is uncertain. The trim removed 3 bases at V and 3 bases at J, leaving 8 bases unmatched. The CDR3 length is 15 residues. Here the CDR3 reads CASSYYTGADTEAFF. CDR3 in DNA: TGTGCCAGCAGCTATTATACAGGGGCGGACACTGAAGCTTTCTTT.

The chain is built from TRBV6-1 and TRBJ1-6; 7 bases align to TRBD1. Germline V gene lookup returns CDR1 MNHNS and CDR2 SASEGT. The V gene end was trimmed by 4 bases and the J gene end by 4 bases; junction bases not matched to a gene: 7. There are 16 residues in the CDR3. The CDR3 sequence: CASSGPGGLYNSPLHF. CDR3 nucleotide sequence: TGTGCCAGCAGTGGGCCAGGGGGTTTATATAATTCACCCCTCCACTTT.

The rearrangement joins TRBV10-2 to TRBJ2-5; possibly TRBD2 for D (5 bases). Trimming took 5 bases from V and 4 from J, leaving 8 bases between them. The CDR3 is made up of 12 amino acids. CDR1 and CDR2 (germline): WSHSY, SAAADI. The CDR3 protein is CASSQAGETQYF. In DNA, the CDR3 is TGCGCCAGCAGTCAGGCGGGAGAGACCCAGTACTTC.

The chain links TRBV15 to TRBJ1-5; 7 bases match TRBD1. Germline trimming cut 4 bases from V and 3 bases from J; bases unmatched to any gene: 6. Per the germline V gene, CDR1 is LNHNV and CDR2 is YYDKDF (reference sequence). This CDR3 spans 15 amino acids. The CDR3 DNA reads TGTGCCACCAGCACCGACAGGGATAACAATCAGCCCCAGCATTTT. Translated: CATSTDRDNNQPQHF.

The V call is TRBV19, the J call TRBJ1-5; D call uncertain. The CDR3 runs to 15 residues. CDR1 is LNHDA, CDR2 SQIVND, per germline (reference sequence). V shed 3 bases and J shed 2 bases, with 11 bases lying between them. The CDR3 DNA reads TGTGCCAGTAGTATCCCCAGGTTTGGCAATCAGCCCCAGCATTTT. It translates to CASSIPRFGNQPQHF.

The chain's CDR3 is CASSWSAGSTDTQYF. For the CDR3, the DNA is TGTGCCAGCAGTTGGTCGGCGGGGAGCACAGATACGCAGTATTTT. The V call is TRBV6-5, the J call TRBJ2-3; the D gene is possibly TRBD2 (6 bases). Germline V lookup: CDR1 MNHEY, CDR2 SVGAGI. The CDR3 totals 15 residues. Deletions cut 4 bases from V and 0 bases from J, with 11 bases between.

CDR3 protein: CASSSVIPYNEQFF. CDR3 DNA sequence: TGTGCCAGCAGTTCTGTTATTCCCTACAATGAGCAGTTCTTC. The chain combines TRBV27 with TRBJ2-1; D not certain. Germline-derived CDR1 and CDR2 are MNHEY and SMNVEV (reference sequence). Trimming stripped 4 bases from V and 2 bases from J, with 9 bases between. The CDR3 is made up of 14 amino acids.

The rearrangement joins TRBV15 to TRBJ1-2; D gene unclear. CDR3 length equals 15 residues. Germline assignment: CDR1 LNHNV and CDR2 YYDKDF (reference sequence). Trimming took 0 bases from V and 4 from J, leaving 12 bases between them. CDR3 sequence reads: CATSREAGISYGYTF. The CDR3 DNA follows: TGTGCCACCAGCAGAGAAGCGGGGATTAGCTATGGCTACACCTTC.

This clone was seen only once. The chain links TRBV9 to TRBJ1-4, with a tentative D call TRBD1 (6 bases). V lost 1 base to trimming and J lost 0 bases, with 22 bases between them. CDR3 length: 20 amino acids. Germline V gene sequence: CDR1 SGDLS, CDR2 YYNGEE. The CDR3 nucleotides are TGTGCCAGCAGCGTATGCGTCGGGGCAGGGGAAACCTCAACTAATGAAAAACTGTTTTTT. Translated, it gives CASSVCVGAGETSTNEKLFF.

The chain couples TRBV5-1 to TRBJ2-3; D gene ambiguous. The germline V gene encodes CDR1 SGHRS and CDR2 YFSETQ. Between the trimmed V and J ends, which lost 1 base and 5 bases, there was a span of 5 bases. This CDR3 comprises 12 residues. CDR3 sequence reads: CASSLIRDTQYF. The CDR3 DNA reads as TGCGCCAGCAGCTTGATCAGAGATACGCAGTATTTT.

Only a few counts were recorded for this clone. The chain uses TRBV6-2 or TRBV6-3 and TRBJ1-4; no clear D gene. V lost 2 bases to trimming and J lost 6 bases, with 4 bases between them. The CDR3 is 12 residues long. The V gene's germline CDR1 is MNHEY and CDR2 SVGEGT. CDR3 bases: TGTGCCAGCAGTTACCGGGATGAAAAACTGTTTTTT. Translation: CASSYRDEKLFF.

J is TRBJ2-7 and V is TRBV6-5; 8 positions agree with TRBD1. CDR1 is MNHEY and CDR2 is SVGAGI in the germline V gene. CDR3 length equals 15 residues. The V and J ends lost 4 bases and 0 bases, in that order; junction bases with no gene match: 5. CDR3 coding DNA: TGTGCCAGCAGTTCTGCTACAGGGGGCTCCTACGAGCAGTACTTC. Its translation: CASSSATGGSYEQYF.

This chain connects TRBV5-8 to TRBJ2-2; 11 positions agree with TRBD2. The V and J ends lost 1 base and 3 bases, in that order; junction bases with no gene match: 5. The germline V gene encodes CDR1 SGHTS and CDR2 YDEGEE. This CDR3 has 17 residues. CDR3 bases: TGTGCCAGCAGCTTGTTAGCGGGGGGGGACTACACCGGGGAGCTGTTTTTT. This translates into CASSLLAGGDYTGELFF.

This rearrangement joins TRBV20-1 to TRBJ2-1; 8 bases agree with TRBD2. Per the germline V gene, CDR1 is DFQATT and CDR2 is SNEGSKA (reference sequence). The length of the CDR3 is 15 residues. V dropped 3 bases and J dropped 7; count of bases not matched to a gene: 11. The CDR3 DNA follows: TGCAGTGCTAGTTCCCGGACTAGCATTAGTAATGAGCAGTTCTTC. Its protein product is CSASSRTSISNEQFF.

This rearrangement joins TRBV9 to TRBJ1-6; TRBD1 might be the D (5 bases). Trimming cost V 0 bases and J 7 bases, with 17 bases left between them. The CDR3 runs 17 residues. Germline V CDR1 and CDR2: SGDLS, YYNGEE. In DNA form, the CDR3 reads TGTGCCAGCAGCGTAGGTGGAGCAGGGCTGAGGAATTCACCCCTCCACTTT. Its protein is CASSVGGAGLRNSPLHF.

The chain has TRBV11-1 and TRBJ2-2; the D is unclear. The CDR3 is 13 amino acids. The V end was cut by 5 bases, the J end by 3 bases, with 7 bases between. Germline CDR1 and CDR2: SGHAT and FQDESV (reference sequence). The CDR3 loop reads CASSRGDTGELFF. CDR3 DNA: TGTGCCAGCAGCCGAGGAGACACCGGGGAGCTGTTTTTT.

CDR3 in DNA: TGTGCCAGCAGCTGGGGACAGGGTTTCAACTATGGCTACACCTTC. This sequence encodes CASSWGQGFNYGYTF. The gene calls are TRBV7-9 and TRBJ1-2; 9 positions agree with TRBD1. V lost 4 bases to trimming and J lost 2 bases; unmatched junction nucleotides: 5. CDR3 length: 15 residues. The germline CDR1 and CDR2 sequences are SEHNR and FQNEAQ (reference sequence).

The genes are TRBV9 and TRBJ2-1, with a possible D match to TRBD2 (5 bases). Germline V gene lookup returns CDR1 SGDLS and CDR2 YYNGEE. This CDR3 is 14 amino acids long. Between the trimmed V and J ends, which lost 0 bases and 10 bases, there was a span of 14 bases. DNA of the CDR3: TGTGCCAGCAGCGTAGGTGGCGGAGGTGGGGAGCAGTTCTTC. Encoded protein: CASSVGGGGGEQFF.

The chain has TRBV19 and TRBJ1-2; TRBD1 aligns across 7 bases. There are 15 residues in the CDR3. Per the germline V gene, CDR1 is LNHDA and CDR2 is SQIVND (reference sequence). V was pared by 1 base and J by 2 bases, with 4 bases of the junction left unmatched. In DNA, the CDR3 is TGTGCCAGTAGTATAGGAACAGGGGAAAACTATGGCTACACCTTC. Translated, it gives CASSIGTGENYGYTF.

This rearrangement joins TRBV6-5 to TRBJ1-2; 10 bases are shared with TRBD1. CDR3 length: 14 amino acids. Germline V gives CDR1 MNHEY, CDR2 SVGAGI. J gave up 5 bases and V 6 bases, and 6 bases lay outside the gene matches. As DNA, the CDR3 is TGTGCCAGCAGGCCGGGACAGGGGAGATATGGCTACACCTTC. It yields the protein CASRPGQGRYGYTF.